This is a list of T cell receptor beta chains from one sample in a study of T cell responses to AZD1222 COVID-19 vaccine. TCRdb's copy holds only in-frame clones and misses some; the assay was immunoSEQ multiplex PCR. The sample shows some 150,000 clones, more than 70% of them seen only once. Sequences were derived from peripheral blood, sampled on day 0 of AZD1222 vaccination. The source is an adult in good health. Both conserved end residues are part of each CDR3. D genes are given only for firm matches. Where a row states a size, it is once, few, many or the class of an expanded clone; other rows omit it.

j_gene | d_gene | v_gene | abundance | CDR3aa | CDR3nt
TRBJ1-3 | NA | TRBV30 | few | CAWSRGQPGTIYF | TGTGCCTGGAGTCGGGGGCAGCCTGGAACCATATATTTT
TRBJ2-7 | TRBD2 | TRBV6-5 | few | CATTRTSGAYEQYF | TGTGCCACCACTCGGACTAGTGGGGCCTACGAGCAGTACTTC
TRBJ1-1 | NA | TRBV4-2 | NA | CASSQEVLLYTEAFF | TGTGCCAGCAGCCAAGAGGTTCTATTGTACACTGAAGCTTTCTTT
TRBJ2-1 | NA | TRBV24-1 | once | CATSDGYSEFF | TGTGCCACCAGTGACGGCTACTCGGAGTTCTTC
TRBJ1-6 | NA | TRBV3-1/TRBV3-2 | NA | CASSRRFNSPLHF | TGTGCCAGCAGCCGACGGTTTAATTCACCCCTCCACTTT
TRBJ2-3 | NA | TRBV6-4 | NA | CASSSSSTDTQYF | TGTGCCAGCTCCAGTTCTAGCACAGATACGCAGTATTTT
TRBJ2-7 | TRBD1 | TRBV6-1 | few | CASSAGTGFLIYEQYF | TGTGCCAGCAGTGCCGGGACAGGGTTTCTCATCTACGAGCAGTACTTC
TRBJ2-5 | TRBD2 | TRBV7-2 | NA | CASSVTSGSRETQYF | TGTGCCAGCAGCGTCACTAGCGGGAGCCGGGAGACCCAGTACTTC
TRBJ1-1 | TRBD1 | TRBV19 | NA | CASRRTGGTEAFF | TGTGCCAGTAGAAGGACAGGGGGCACTGAAGCTTTCTTT
TRBJ1-4 | NA | TRBV30 | NA | CAWGRSGRGEKLFF | TGTGCCTGGGGCCGATCGGGGCGTGGTGAAAAACTGTTTTTT